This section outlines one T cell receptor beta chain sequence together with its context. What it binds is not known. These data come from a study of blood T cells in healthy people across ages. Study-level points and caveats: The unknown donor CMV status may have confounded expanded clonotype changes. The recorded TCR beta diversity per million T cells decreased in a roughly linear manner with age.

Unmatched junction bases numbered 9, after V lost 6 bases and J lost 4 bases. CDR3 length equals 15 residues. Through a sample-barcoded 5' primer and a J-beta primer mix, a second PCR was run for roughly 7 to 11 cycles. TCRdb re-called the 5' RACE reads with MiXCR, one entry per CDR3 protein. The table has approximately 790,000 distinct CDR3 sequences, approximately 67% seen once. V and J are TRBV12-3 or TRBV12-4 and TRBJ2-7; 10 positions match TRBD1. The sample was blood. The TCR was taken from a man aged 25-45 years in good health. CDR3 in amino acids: CASSPRQGAHYEQYF. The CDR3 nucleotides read TGTGCCAGCAGCCCCCGACAGGGGGCCCATTACGAGCAGTACTTC.